The present entry profiles one T cell receptor beta chain with its context. Its antigen is as yet unknown. This record belongs to a study of cytomegalovirus exposure and HLA in healthy donors. Notes on the study in general: Sequences of the TCR beta chain were said to predict the HLA-A and HLA-B alleles of most subjects accurately. The number of N-insertions in an Asian-associated ancestry cluster was reportedly below the 666-donor mean in a later analysis. As a later analysis revealed, the rate of TCR association differed by HLA locus, with DRB1 most and HLA-C fewest.

Primers for the PCR totalled 60 Vbeta and 13 Jbeta. The assay was immunoSEQ multiplex PCR, and TCRdb's table has in-frame clones only and misses some. The sample lists about 200,000 clones; about 80% were seen once. This CDR3 contains 12 residues. Trimming shortened V by 5 bases and J by 8 bases, and 7 bases separated the two germline ends. CDR1 SGHTA and CDR2 FQGNSA come from the germline V gene. Sample: PBMCs. This TCR derives from a young woman in good health and CMV-seronegative. V is TRBV7-2 and J is TRBJ1-6; D is unclear. This CDR3 is CASSPTHSPLHF. CDR3 bases: TGTGCCAGCAGCCCAACACATTCACCCCTCCACTTT.